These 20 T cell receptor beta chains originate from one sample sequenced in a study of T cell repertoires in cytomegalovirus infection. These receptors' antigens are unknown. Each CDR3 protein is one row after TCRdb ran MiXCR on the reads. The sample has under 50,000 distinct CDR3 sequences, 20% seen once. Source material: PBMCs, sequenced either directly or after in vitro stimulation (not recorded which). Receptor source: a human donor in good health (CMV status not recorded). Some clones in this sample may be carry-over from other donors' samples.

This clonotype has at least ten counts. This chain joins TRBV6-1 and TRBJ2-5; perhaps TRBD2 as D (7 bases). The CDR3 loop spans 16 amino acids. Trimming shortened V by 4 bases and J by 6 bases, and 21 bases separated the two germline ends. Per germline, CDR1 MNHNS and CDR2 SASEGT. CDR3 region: CASSGTVGGGTQTQYF. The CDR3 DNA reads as TGTGCCAGCAGTGGGACAGTGGGGGGGGGCACTCAGACCCAGTACTTC.

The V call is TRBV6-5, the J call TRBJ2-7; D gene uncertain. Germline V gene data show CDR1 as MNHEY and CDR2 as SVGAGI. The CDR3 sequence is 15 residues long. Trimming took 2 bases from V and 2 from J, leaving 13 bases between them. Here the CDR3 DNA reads TGTGCCAGCAGTTACGGCCTAGAACCCCCCTACGAGCAGTACTTC. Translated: CASSYGLEPPYEQYF.

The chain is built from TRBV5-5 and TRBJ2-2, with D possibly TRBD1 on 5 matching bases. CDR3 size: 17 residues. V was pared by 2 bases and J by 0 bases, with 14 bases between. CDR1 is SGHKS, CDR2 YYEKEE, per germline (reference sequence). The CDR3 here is CASSLGDRTTNTGELFF. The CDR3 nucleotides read TGTGCCAGCAGCTTAGGTGATAGGACAACGAACACCGGGGAGCTGTTTTTT. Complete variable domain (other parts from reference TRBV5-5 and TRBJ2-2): DAGVTQSPTHLIKTRGQQVTLRCSPISGHKSVSWYQQVLGQGPQFIFQYYEKEERGRGNFPDRFSARQFPNYSSELNVNALLLGDSALYLCASSLGDRTTNTGELFFGEGSRLTVL.

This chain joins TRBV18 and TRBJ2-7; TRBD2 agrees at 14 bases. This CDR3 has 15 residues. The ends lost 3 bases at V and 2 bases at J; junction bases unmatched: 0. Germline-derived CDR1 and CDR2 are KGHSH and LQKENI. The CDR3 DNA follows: TGTGCCAGCTCACCGGGACTAGCGGGAGCCTACGAGCAGTACTTC. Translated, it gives CASSPGLAGAYEQYF.

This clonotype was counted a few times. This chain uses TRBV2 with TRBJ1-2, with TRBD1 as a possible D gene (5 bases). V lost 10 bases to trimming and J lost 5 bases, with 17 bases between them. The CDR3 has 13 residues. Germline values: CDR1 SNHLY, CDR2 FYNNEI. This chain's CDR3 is CATVWRGGYGYTF. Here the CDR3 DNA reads TGTGCCACCGTCTGGCGGGGCGGGTATGGCTACACCTTC.

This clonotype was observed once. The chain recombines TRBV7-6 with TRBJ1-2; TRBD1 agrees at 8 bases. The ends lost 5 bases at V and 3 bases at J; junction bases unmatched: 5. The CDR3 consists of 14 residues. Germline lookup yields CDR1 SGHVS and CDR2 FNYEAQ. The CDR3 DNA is TGTGCCAGCAGCCGGGGACAGGTGCACTATGGCTACACCTTC. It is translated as CASSRGQVHYGYTF. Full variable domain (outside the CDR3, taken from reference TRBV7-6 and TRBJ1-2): GAGVSQSPRYKVTKRGQDVALRCDPISGHVSLYWYRQALGQGPEFLTYFNYEAQQDKSGLPNDRFSAERPEGSISTLTIQRTEQRDSAMYRCASSRGQVHYGYTFGSGTRLTVV.

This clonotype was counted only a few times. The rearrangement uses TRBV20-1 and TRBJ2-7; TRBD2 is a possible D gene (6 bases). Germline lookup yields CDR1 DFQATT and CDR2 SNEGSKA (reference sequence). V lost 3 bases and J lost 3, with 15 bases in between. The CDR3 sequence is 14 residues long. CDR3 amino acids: CSASPDGRGYEQYF. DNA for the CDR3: TGCAGTGCTAGTCCCGACGGGAGAGGCTACGAGCAGTACTTC.

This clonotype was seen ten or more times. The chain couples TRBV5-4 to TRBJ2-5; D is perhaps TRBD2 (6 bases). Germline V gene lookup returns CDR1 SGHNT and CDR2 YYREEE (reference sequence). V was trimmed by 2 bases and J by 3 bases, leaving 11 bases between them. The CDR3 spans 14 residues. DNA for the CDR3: TGTGCCAGCAGCTTCTCGGGGGTCAAAGAGACCCAGTACTTC. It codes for CASSFSGVKETQYF. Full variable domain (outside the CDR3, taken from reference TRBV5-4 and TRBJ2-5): ETGVTQSPTHLIKTRGQQVTLRCSSQSGHNTVSWYQQALGQGPQFIFQYYREEENGRGNFPPRFSGLQFPNYSSELNVNALELDDSALYLCASSFSGVKETQYFGPGTRLLVL.

In nucleotides, the CDR3 is TGCAGCGTTGCGGGGGGTCGCACAGATACGCAGTATTTT. Amino acids: CSVAGGRTDTQYF. The chain employs TRBV29-1 and TRBJ2-3; TRBD2 matches 7 bases. Looked up from germline, CDR1 is SQVTM and CDR2 is ANQGSEA. V gave up 4 bases and J gave up 1 base; unmatched junction bases: 2. CDR3 length equals 13 residues.

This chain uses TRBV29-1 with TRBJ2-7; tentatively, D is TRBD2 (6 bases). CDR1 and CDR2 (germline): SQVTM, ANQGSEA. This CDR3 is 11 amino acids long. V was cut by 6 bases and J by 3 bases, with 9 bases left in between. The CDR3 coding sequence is TGCAGCGTGGGGACTTACTACGAGCAGTACTTC. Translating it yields CSVGTYYEQYF.

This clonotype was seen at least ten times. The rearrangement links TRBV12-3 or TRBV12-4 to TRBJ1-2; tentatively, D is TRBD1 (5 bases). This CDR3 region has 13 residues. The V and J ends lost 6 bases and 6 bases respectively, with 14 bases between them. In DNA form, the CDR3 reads TGTGCCAGCAGCGACAGATCCTTCGATGGCTACACCTTC. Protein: CASSDRSFDGYTF.

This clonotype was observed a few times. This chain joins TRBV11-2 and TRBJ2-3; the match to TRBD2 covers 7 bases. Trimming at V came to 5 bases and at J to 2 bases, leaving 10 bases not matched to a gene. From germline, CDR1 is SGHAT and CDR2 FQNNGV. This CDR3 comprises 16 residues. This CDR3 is CASSPHGGRATDTQYF. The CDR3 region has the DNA TGTGCCAGCAGCCCGCACGGGGGGAGGGCCACAGATACGCAGTATTTT. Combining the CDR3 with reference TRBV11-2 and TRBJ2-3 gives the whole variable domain EAGVAQSPRYKIIEKRQSVAFWCNPISGHATLYWYQQILGQGPKLLIQFQNNGVVDDSQLPKDRFSAERLKGVDSTLKIQPAKLEDSAVYLCASSPHGGRATDTQYFGPGTRLTVL.

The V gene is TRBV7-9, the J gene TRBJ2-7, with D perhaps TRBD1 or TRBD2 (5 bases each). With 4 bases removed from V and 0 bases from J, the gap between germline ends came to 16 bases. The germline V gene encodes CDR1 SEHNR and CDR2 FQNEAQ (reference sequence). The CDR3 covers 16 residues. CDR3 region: CASSSLGRISSYEQYF. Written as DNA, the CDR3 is TGTGCCAGCAGCTCCCTGGGACGGATTAGCTCCTACGAGCAGTACTTC.

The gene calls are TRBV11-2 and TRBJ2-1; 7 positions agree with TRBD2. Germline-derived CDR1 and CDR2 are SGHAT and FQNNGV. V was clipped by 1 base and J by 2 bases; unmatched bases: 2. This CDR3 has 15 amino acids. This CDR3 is CASSLGGTTYNEQFF. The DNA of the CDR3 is TGTGCCAGCAGCTTAGGCGGGACTACCTACAATGAGCAGTTCTTC.

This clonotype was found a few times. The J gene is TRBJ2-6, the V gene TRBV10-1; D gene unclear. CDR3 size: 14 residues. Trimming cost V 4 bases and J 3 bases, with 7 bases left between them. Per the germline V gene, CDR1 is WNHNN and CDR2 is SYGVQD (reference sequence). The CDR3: CASSGVRGANVLTF. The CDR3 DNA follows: TGCGCCAGCAGTGGGGTACGTGGGGCCAACGTCCTGACTTTC.

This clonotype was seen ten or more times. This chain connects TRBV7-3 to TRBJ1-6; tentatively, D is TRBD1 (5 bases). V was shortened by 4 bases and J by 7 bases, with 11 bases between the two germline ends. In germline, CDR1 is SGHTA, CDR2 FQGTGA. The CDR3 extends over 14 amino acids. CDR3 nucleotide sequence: TGTGCCAGCAGCTCCGGGGGGGAGAATTCACCCCTCCACTTT. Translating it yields CASSSGGENSPLHF. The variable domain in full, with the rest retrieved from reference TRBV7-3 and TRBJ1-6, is GAGVSQTPSNKVTEKGKYVELRCDPISGHTALYWYRQSLGQGPEFLIYFQGTGAADDSGLPNDRFFAVRPEGSVSTLKIQRTERGDSAVYLCASSSGGENSPLHFGNGTRLTVT.

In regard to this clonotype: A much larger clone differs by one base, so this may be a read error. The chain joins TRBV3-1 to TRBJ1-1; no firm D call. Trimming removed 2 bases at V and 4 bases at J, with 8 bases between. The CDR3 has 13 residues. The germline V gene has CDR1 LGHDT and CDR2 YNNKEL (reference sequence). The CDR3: CASSQWFGTEAFF. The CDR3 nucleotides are TGTGCCAGCAGCCAATGGTTTGGCACTGAAGCTTTCTTT. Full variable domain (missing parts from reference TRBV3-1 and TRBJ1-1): DTAVSQTPKYLVTQMGNDKSIKCEQNLGHDTMYWYKQDSKKFLKIMFSYNNKELIINETVPNRFSPKSPDKAHLNLHINSLELGDSAVYFCASSQWFGTEAFFGQGTRLTVV.

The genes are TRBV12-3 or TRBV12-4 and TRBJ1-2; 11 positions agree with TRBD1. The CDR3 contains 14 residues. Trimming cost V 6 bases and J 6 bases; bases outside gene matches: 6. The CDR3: CASSWDRGLNGYTF. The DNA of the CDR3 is TGTGCCAGCAGCTGGGACAGGGGGTTGAATGGCTACACCTTC.

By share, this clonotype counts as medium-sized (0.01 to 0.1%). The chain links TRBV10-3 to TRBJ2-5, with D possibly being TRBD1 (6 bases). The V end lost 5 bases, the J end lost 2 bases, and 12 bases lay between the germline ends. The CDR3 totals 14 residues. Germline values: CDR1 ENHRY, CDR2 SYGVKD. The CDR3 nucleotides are TGTGCCATCAGTCGCAGGGGTCTGCAAGAGACCCAGTACTTC. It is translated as CAISRRGLQETQYF.

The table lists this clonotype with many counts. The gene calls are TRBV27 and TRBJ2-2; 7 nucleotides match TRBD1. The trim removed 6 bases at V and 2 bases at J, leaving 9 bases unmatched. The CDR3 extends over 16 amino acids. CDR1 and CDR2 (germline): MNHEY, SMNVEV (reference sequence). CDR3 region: CASSPPGTANTGELFF. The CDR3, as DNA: TGTGCCAGCAGCCCCCCCGGGACAGCCAACACCGGGGAGCTGTTTTTT.